The 10 T cell receptor beta chains given below trace back to one sample, sequenced in a study of T cell responses to AZD1222 COVID-19 vaccine. TCRdb's table, derived via immunoSEQ multiplex PCR, lists solely in-frame clones and lacks some. Of around 110,000 clones detected, approximately 84% appear once; the ten largest clones hold 6.5% to 8.5%. Specimen: peripheral blood, collected on day 0 of AZD1222 vaccination. These receptors all come from an adult in good health.

A single count supports this clone. V and J are TRBV5-5 and TRBJ2-7, with TRBD1 matching over 7 bases. The V and J ends lost 4 bases and 0 bases, in that order; junction bases with no gene match: 7. Germline V CDR1 and CDR2: SGHKS, YYEKEE (reference sequence). This CDR3 has 15 amino acids. CDR3 region: CASSRTGQFSYEQYF. In nucleotides, the CDR3 is TGTGCCAGCAGCCGAACGGGACAGTTCTCCTACGAGCAGTACTTC.

The CDR3 region is CASRTQRGGSYEQYF. The CDR3 bases are TGTGCCAGCAGGACCCAGCGGGGGGGCTCCTACGAGCAGTACTTC. The V gene is TRBV13, the J gene TRBJ2-7, with TRBD2 matching over 10 bases. Germline CDR1 PRHDT, CDR2 FYEKMQ (reference sequence). The length of the CDR3 is 15 residues. V lost 6 bases and J lost 0; bases outside the gene matches: 5.

J is TRBJ1-2 and V is TRBV19, with D perhaps TRBD1 (5 bases). This CDR3 contains 15 residues. Germline values: CDR1 LNHDA, CDR2 SQIVND (reference sequence). Trimming removed 3 bases at V and 2 bases at J, with 13 bases between. The CDR3 bases are TGTGCCAGTAGTATTAGTCCGCAGGGAAACTATGGCTACACCTTC. This codes for CASSISPQGNYGYTF.

The chain employs TRBV7-9 and TRBJ2-3; TRBD2 aligns across 11 bases. V lost 4 bases, J lost 6 bases, and 12 bases stayed unmatched. The CDR3 spans 17 residues. Germline CDR1 is SEHNR and CDR2 is FQNEAQ (reference sequence). The DNA for the CDR3 is TGTGCCAGCAGCTCAATACCTAGGACTAGCGGGCGGGATACGCAGTATTTT. This encodes CASSSIPRTSGRDTQYF.

The chain links TRBV28 to TRBJ2-1, with D possibly TRBD2 on 7 matching bases. V was trimmed by 3 bases and J by 0 bases, leaving 21 bases between them. The CDR3 length is 19 residues. From germline, CDR1 is MDHEN and CDR2 SYDVKM. The CDR3 region has the DNA TGTGCCAGCAGTTTCCCCCCGGGGGGCGGGAGCGACTCCTACAATGAGCAGTTCTTC. Its translation: CASSFPPGGGSDSYNEQFF.

V usage is TRBV5-6 and J usage is TRBJ2-7, with TRBD1 matching over 9 bases. V lost 4 bases and J lost 6; bases outside the gene matches: 11. There are 15 residues in the CDR3. Per the germline V gene, CDR1 is SGHDT and CDR2 is YYEEEE. The CDR3 is CASSRKGTGNREQYF. The CDR3 nucleotides read TGTGCCAGCAGCCGGAAAGGGACAGGGAATCGCGAGCAGTACTTC.

This clone was recorded once. This chain uses TRBV6-5 with TRBJ1-1; D not resolved. From germline, CDR1 is MNHEY and CDR2 SVGAGI. The CDR3 contains 14 residues. V lost 2 bases to trimming and J lost 3 bases, with 10 bases between them. CDR3 loop: CASSYTAGHTEAFF. For the CDR3, the DNA is TGTGCCAGCAGTTACACGGCCGGTCACACTGAAGCTTTCTTT.

The V call is TRBV28, the J call TRBJ1-6; D gene unclear. Germline V gene data show CDR1 as MDHEN and CDR2 as SYDVKM. This CDR3 is 15 amino acids long. The ends were cut back, 4 bases at V and 2 bases at J, with 9 bases in the middle. CDR3 residues: CASSYIRTYNSPLHF. The CDR3 nucleotides are TGTGCCAGCAGTTATATACGGACCTATAATTCACCCCTCCACTTT.

The J gene is TRBJ2-3, the V gene TRBV27, with no clear D. Germline V gene sequence: CDR1 MNHEY, CDR2 SMNVEV (reference sequence). The V gene lost 5 bases and the J gene lost 4 bases, with 7 bases spanning the gap. This CDR3 has 12 amino acids. The CDR3 protein is CASSLDADTQYF. As DNA, the CDR3 is TGTGCCAGCAGTCTGGACGCAGATACGCAGTATTTT.

The gene calls are TRBV5-6 and TRBJ1-5, with no clear D. This CDR3 contains 12 residues. V was pared by 0 bases and J by 9 bases, with 7 bases between. Germline CDR1 is SGHDT and CDR2 is YYEEEE. The CDR3 bases are TGTGCCAGCAGCTTGGGCGGGCCGCCCCAGCATTTT. Translating it yields CASSLGGPPQHF.